This TCR beta chain was captured in a study of blood T cell repertoires in COVID-19. The wider study: Samples taken during acute and convalescent COVID-19 were collected in the United States, Italy and Spain.

V dropped 4 bases and J dropped 1 base, with 10 bases sitting between them. Germline lookup yields CDR1 LNHDA and CDR2 SQIVND (reference sequence). The CDR3 is 14 residues long. The assay was immunoSEQ multiplex PCR, and TCRdb's table has in-frame clones only and misses some. The table records 200,000 to 250,000 clones, around 86% of them present only once. The sequence was collected from a woman aged 45-65 years with COVID-19, enrolled during active disease. The chain carries TRBV19 and TRBJ1-1, with D perhaps TRBD1 (5 bases). Sequencing was performed on peripheral blood. DNA for the CDR3: TGTGCCAGTAGTAATGCCAGGGAGAACACTGAAGCTTTCTTT. Translation: CASSNARENTEAFF.